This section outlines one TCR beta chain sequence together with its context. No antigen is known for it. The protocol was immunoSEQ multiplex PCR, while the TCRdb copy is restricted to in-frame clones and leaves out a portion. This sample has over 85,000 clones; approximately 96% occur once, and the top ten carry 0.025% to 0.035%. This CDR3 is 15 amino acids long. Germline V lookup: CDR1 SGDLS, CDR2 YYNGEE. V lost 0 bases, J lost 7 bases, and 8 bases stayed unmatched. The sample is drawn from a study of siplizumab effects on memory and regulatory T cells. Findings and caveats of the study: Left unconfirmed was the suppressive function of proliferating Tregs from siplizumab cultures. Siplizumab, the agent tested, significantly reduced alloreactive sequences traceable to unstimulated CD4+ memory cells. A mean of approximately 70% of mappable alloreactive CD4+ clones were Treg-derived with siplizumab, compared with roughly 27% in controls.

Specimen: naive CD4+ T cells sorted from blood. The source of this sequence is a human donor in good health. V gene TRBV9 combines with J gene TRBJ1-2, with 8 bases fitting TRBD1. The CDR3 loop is CASSVAMGQAGGYTF. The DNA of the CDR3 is TGTGCCAGCAGCGTAGCTATGGGACAGGCAGGTGGCTACACCTTC.